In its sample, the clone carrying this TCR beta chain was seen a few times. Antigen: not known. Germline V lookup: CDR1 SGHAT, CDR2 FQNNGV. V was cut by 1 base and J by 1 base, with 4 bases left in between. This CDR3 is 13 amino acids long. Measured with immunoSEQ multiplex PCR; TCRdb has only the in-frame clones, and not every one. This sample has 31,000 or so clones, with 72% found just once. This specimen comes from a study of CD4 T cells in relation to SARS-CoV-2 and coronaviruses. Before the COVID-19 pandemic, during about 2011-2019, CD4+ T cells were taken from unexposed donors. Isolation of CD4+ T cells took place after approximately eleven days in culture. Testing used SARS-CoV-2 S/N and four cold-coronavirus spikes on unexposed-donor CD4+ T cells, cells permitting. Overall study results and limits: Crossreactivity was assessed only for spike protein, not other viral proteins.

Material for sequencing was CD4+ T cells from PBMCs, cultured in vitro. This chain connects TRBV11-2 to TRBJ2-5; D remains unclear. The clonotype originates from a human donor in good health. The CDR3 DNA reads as TGTGCCAGCAGCTTAGGCAGCCAAGAGACCCAGTACTTC. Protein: CASSLGSQETQYF.